The clone carrying this TCR beta chain came up a few times. Its target is not known. The CDR3 extends over 13 amino acids. The junction had 12 bases not matched to a gene; V was cut back by 6 bases and J by 10 bases. The germline V gene has CDR1 DFQATT and CDR2 SNEGSKA (reference sequence). This record comes from a study of CD8 T cells in ankylosing spondylitis. General observations from the study: One TCR beta motif, made up of 7 or 8 highly homologous variants, appeared characteristic of ankylosing spondylitis blood.

One entry per CDR3 protein results from TCRdb running MiXCR on the 5' RACE reads. The data show over 700,000 distinct CDR3 sequences, with around 17% seen just once and 15% to 20% held by the top ten. This receptor was identified in a male donor with ankylosing spondylitis. The sample consisted of blood, either unsorted or a sorted T cell fraction (not recorded which). The chain is built from TRBV20-1 and TRBJ1-5, with 7 positions matching TRBD1. The CDR3: CSASGQAGSPQHF. Here the CDR3 DNA reads TGCAGTGCCAGCGGACAGGCCGGCTCTCCCCAGCATTTT.